Listed below are T cell receptor beta chains from one sample, sequenced in a study of Ad26.COV2.S vaccination and SARS-CoV-2 variants. Clones were read by immunoSEQ multiplex PCR, and TCRdb kept only the in-frame ones, dropping some. The sample contains approximately 350,000 clones, 83% of which appear only once. The starting material was peripheral blood, obtained in a trial of Ad26.COV2.S vaccine versus placebo. The receptor set was obtained from a person between 18 and 65 years old who received the Ad26.COV2.S COVID-19 vaccine or a placebo. Each CDR3 is given without its conserved first and last residue. A D gene is named only where the DNA matches it firmly.

J gene: TRBJ1-2; V gene: TRBV3-1/TRBV3-2; D gene: NA; CDR3 protein: ASSRLGGYT
J gene: TRBJ2-7; V gene: TRBV7-6; D gene: NA; CDR3 protein: ASRGAPSYEQY
J gene: TRBJ2-6; V gene: TRBV9; D gene: NA; CDR3 protein: ASSVVGSGANVLT
J gene: TRBJ1-2; V gene: TRBV19; D gene: NA; CDR3 protein: ASSISGGWSGYT
J gene: TRBJ2-1; V gene: TRBV6-5; D gene: TRBD2; CDR3 protein: ASSYALAGVYEQF
J gene: TRBJ2-1; V gene: TRBV3-1/TRBV3-2; D gene: NA; CDR3 protein: ASSQEPGLSYNEQF
J gene: TRBJ2-7; V gene: TRBV7-9; D gene: TRBD2; CDR3 protein: ASSPASGGYEQY
J gene: TRBJ1-3; V gene: TRBV6-1; D gene: NA; CDR3 protein: ASSERPESSGNTIY
J gene: TRBJ2-7; V gene: TRBV5-6; D gene: NA; CDR3 protein: ASSYRRAYEQY
J gene: TRBJ1-5; V gene: TRBV15; D gene: NA; CDR3 protein: ATSRDGEAQPQH
J gene: TRBJ2-3; V gene: TRBV27; D gene: TRBD2; CDR3 protein: ASSLSRTSGASTDTQY
J gene: TRBJ2-7; V gene: TRBV5-6; D gene: TRBD2; CDR3 protein: ASSHGLAVYEQY
J gene: TRBJ2-3; V gene: TRBV29-1; D gene: NA; CDR3 protein: SVENPYGTDTQY
J gene: TRBJ1-1; V gene: TRBV19; D gene: NA; CDR3 protein: ASSIGGLDTEAF
J gene: TRBJ2-7; V gene: TRBV2; D gene: TRBD1; CDR3 protein: ASRLLPGTGFYEQY
J gene: TRBJ2-2; V gene: TRBV6-5; D gene: NA; CDR3 protein: ASWGRLANTGELF
J gene: TRBJ2-7; V gene: TRBV5-1; D gene: NA; CDR3 protein: ASSFEGGTYEQY
J gene: TRBJ1-1; V gene: TRBV2; D gene: NA; CDR3 protein: ASSGDGTAEAF
J gene: TRBJ1-1; V gene: TRBV23-1; D gene: NA; CDR3 protein: ASSQTDRKYNQAF
J gene: TRBJ2-7; V gene: TRBV11-3; D gene: TRBD1; CDR3 protein: ASSGKGAYSYEQY
J gene: TRBJ2-2; V gene: TRBV6-6; D gene: NA; CDR3 protein: ASSYSTGWGLF
J gene: TRBJ1-4; V gene: TRBV19; D gene: TRBD1; CDR3 protein: ASKETGDEKLF
J gene: TRBJ2-5; V gene: TRBV5-1; D gene: NA; CDR3 protein: ASSLGAQETQY
J gene: TRBJ2-7; V gene: TRBV9; D gene: TRBD1; CDR3 protein: ASSVGTGGAEQY
J gene: TRBJ1-2; V gene: TRBV14; D gene: TRBD1; CDR3 protein: ASSPYRGPRVDGYT
J gene: TRBJ2-5; V gene: TRBV7-7; D gene: NA; CDR3 protein: ASSLARDSRETQY
J gene: TRBJ1-1; V gene: TRBV7-9; D gene: NA; CDR3 protein: SVNRVVMNTEAF
J gene: TRBJ1-3; V gene: TRBV27; D gene: NA; CDR3 protein: ASSLSGSPGNTIY
J gene: TRBJ1-2; V gene: TRBV25-1; D gene: NA; CDR3 protein: ASSEGTPYGYT
J gene: TRBJ1-5; V gene: TRBV28; D gene: TRBD1; CDR3 protein: ASSLFTGGRQPQH
J gene: TRBJ2-7; V gene: TRBV2; D gene: NA; CDR3 protein: ASRITYEQY
J gene: TRBJ1-2; V gene: TRBV27; D gene: NA; CDR3 protein: ASSLLGGSGYT
J gene: TRBJ2-7; V gene: TRBV3-1/TRBV3-2; D gene: NA; CDR3 protein: ASSPYTGTLYEQY
J gene: TRBJ1-5; V gene: TRBV2; D gene: NA; CDR3 protein: ASSEMNSNQPQH
J gene: TRBJ2-2; V gene: TRBV6-6; D gene: NA; CDR3 protein: ASSVKRGELF
J gene: TRBJ1-1; V gene: TRBV29-1; D gene: TRBD1; CDR3 protein: SVSPGGSEAF
J gene: TRBJ1-1; V gene: TRBV5-6; D gene: NA; CDR3 protein: ASSEITGGDTEAF
J gene: TRBJ2-5; V gene: TRBV5-4; D gene: TRBD2; CDR3 protein: ASSPSGLVMETQY
J gene: TRBJ1-2; V gene: TRBV6-6; D gene: NA; CDR3 protein: ASSHPGLGYGYT
J gene: TRBJ1-1; V gene: TRBV5-6; D gene: NA; CDR3 protein: ASSSRSFNTEAF
J gene: TRBJ2-7; V gene: TRBV6-5; D gene: NA; CDR3 protein: ASSYSRGIRYEQY
J gene: TRBJ2-5; V gene: TRBV11-2; D gene: NA; CDR3 protein: ASSLRGGGQETQY